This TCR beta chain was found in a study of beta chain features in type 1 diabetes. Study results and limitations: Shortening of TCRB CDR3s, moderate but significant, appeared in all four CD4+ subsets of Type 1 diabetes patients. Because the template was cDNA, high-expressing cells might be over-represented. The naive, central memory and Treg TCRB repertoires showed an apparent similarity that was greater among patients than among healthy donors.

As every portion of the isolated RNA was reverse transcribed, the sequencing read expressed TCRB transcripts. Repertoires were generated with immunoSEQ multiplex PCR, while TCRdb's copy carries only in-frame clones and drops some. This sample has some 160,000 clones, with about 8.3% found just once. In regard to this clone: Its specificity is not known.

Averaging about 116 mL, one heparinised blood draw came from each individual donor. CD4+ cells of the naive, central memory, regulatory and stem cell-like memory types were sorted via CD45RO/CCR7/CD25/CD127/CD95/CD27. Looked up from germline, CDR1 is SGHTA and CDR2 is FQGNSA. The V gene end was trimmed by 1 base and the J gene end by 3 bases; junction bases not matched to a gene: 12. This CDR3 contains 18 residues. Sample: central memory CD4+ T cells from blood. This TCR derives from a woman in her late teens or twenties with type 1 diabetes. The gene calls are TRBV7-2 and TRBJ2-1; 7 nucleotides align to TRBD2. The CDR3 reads CASSLVAGGAGVYNEQFF. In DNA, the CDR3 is TGTGCCAGCAGCTTAGTGGCCGGGGGTGCGGGAGTCTACAATGAGCAGTTCTTC. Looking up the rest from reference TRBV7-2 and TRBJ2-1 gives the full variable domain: GAGVSQSPSNKVTEKGKDVELRCDPISGHTALYWYRQSLGQGLEFLIYFQGNSAPDKSGLPSDRFSAERTGGSVSTLTIQRTQQEDSAVYLCASSLVAGGAGVYNEQFFGPGTRLTVL.